One sample yielded the 8 T cell receptor beta chains listed below, sequenced in a study of vaccination and CD4 T cells after COVID-19. TCRdb analysed the PCR reads with MiXCR anew, one entry per CDR3 protein. The sample records 20,000 to 25,000 distinct CDR3 sequences, around 57% being singletons. This sample comprised CD4+ T cells from blood, obtained before SARS-CoV-2 vaccination. Receptors were obtained from a human donor who had recovered from COVID-19.

J is TRBJ1-1 and V is TRBV28; 9 nucleotides line up with TRBD1. CDR1 is MDHEN and CDR2 is SYDVKM in the germline V gene. The CDR3 length is 16 residues. Trimming took 6 bases from V and 3 from J; bases not matched to a gene: 11. For the CDR3, the DNA is TGTGCCAGCAGCCACAGGACAGGGGCTGGGGACACTGAAGCTTTCTTT. Translating gives CASSHRTGAGDTEAFF.

The rearrangement uses TRBV28 and TRBJ1-3; no clear D. CDR3 size: 14 residues. CDR1 and CDR2 from the germline V gene are MDHEN and SYDVKM. Deletions cut 5 bases from V and 0 bases from J, with 8 bases between. Here the CDR3 DNA reads TGTGCCAGCAGTCCGGCCATCTCTGGAAACACCATATATTTT. Residues: CASSPAISGNTIYF.

V usage is TRBV11-3 and J usage is TRBJ2-3; 8 bases line up with TRBD1. Germline-derived CDR1 and CDR2 are SGHNT and YENEEA. J gave up 2 bases and V 1 base, and 5 bases lay outside the gene matches. The CDR3 contains 16 residues. DNA for the CDR3: TGTGCCAGCAGCTTAGGAGGACAGGGCAACACAGATACGCAGTATTTT. Protein: CASSLGGQGNTDTQYF.

This chain connects TRBV6-2 or TRBV6-3 to TRBJ1-5; no firm D call. The V gene lost 2 bases and the J gene lost 2 bases, with 7 bases spanning the gap. This CDR3 contains 14 residues. The germline V gene encodes CDR1 MNHEY and CDR2 SVGEGT. The CDR3 DNA is TGTGCCAGCAGTTACCGGAAGGGCAATCAGCCCCAGCATTTT. This sequence encodes CASSYRKGNQPQHF.

The chain is built from TRBV18 and TRBJ2-7; perhaps TRBD2 as D (7 bases). CDR1 and CDR2 from the germline V gene are KGHSH and LQKENI. Trimming took 3 bases from V and 3 from J, leaving 18 bases between them. CDR3 size: 16 residues. The CDR3 DNA follows: TGTGCCAGCTCACCGGAGTTTCGGGGGGCAAACTACGAGCAGTACTTC. As protein: CASSPEFRGANYEQYF.

This sequence joins TRBV12-3 or TRBV12-4 and TRBJ2-7; 8 nucleotides line up with TRBD2. V trimming: 8 bases; J trimming: 3 bases; junction bases outside the gene matches: 9. CDR3 length: 14 amino acids. CDR3: CASARAGGSYEQYF. CDR3 in DNA: TGTGCCAGCGCTCGGGCGGGAGGCAGCTACGAGCAGTACTTC.

V gene TRBV12-3 or TRBV12-4 combines with J gene TRBJ1-1; D gene ambiguous. Trimming took 5 bases from V and 0 from J, leaving 13 bases between them. The CDR3 spans 15 residues. DNA of the CDR3: TGTGCCAGCAGTCCCCCCAAGTTTATGAACACTGAAGCTTTCTTT. The encoded protein is CASSPPKFMNTEAFF.

The chain links TRBV19 to TRBJ1-5; 8 nucleotides agree with TRBD1. The V and J ends lost 1 base and 6 bases, in that order; junction bases with no gene match: 2. Per germline, CDR1 LNHDA and CDR2 SQIVND (reference sequence). The CDR3 totals 14 residues. CDR3 sequence reads: CASSIAGGGQPQHF. The CDR3 nucleotides read TGTGCCAGTAGTATAGCAGGGGGCGGTCAGCCCCAGCATTTT.